This entry lists 9 T cell receptor beta chains sequenced from one sample in a study of PD-L1 blockade in urothelial cancer. Some clones are missing from TCRdb's copy, which holds only in-frame ones; the method was immunoSEQ multiplex PCR. The sample consists of 85,000 to 95,000 clones, approximately 88% of them appearing once. The time point denotes: pretreatment peripheral blood. The source material was PBMCs, sampled around atezolizumab (anti-PD-L1) treatment. All receptors derive from an elderly woman with urothelial cancer.

The chain recombines TRBV28 with TRBJ2-7; 8 nucleotides align to TRBD1. After removal of 6 bases from V and 4 bases from J, the junction contained 11 bases not matched to a gene. The germline V gene encodes CDR1 MDHEN and CDR2 SYDVKM. This CDR3 is 15 amino acids long. The CDR3 loop is CASSSQGATTYEQYF. DNA of the CDR3: TGTGCCAGCAGCTCCCAGGGGGCCACGACATACGAGCAGTACTTC.

In this sample, this clone turned up a few times. The J gene is TRBJ1-2, the V gene TRBV15, with 9 bases identical to TRBD1. Trimming took 3 bases from V and 8 from J; bases not matched to a gene: 7. The CDR3 is made up of 14 amino acids. Germline V gene sequence: CDR1 LNHNV, CDR2 YYDKDF (reference sequence). The CDR3 DNA follows: TGTGCCACCAGCAGCCGGGACAGGGTGTGGGGCTACACCTTC. This gives the protein CATSSRDRVWGYTF. The complete variable domain, with remaining parts taken from reference TRBV15 and TRBJ1-2, reads DAMVIQNPRYQVTQFGKPVTLSCSQTLNHNVMYWYQQKSSQAPKLLFHYYDKDFNNEADTPDNFQSRRPNTSFCFLDIRSPGLGDTAMYLCATSSRDRVWGYTFGSGTRLTVV.

V gene TRBV5-4 combines with J gene TRBJ2-7, with D tentatively TRBD1 (6 bases). Looked up from germline, CDR1 is SGHNT and CDR2 is YYREEE (reference sequence). Trimming took off 4 bases at V and 2 bases at J, with 16 bases between the two ends. The CDR3 totals 15 residues. The CDR3 nucleotides are TGTGCCAGCAGCCCTCCCGGGACACAAACCTACGAGCAGTACTTC. This sequence encodes CASSPPGTQTYEQYF. The variable domain in full, completed from reference TRBV5-4 and TRBJ2-7, reads ETGVTQSPTHLIKTRGQQVTLRCSSQSGHNTVSWYQQALGQGPQFIFQYYREEENGRGNFPPRFSGLQFPNYSSELNVNALELDDSALYLCASSPPGTQTYEQYFGPGTRLTVT.

V gene TRBV4-2 combines with J gene TRBJ1-5; TRBD1 matches 9 bases. CDR1 LGHNA and CDR2 YNFKEQ come from the germline V gene. V dropped 0 bases and J dropped 2; count of bases not matched to a gene: 5. The CDR3 covers 17 residues. CDR3 sequence reads: CASSQDLGQGRNQPQHF. The CDR3 DNA is TGTGCCAGCAGCCAAGATTTGGGACAGGGCCGCAATCAGCCCCAGCATTTT.

J is TRBJ1-1 and V is TRBV5-5; D might be TRBD1 (5 bases). CDR1 is SGHKS, CDR2 YYEKEE, per germline (reference sequence). The V and J ends lost 4 bases and 7 bases respectively, with 11 bases between them. This CDR3 region has 12 residues. The chain's CDR3 is CASSPDGHEAFF. The CDR3 nucleotides read TGTGCCAGCAGCCCGGACGGACATGAAGCTTTCTTT.

The V gene is TRBV5-1, the J gene TRBJ2-1, with 7 bases identical to TRBD2. Germline V gives CDR1 SGHRS, CDR2 YFSETQ. The CDR3 consists of 15 residues. V lost 0 bases to trimming and J lost 2 bases; unmatched junction nucleotides: 2. The CDR3 sequence is CASSLELAPYNEQFF. CDR3 nucleotides: TGCGCCAGCAGCTTGGAACTAGCGCCCTACAATGAGCAGTTCTTC.

This clone appeared a single time. The gene calls are TRBV19 and TRBJ2-5; D perhaps matches TRBD1 (6 bases). The CDR3 extends over 13 amino acids. V shed 6 bases and J shed 4 bases, with 12 bases lying between them. In germline, CDR1 is LNHDA, CDR2 SQIVND (reference sequence). CDR3 loop: CASSITGRETQYF. DNA of the CDR3: TGTGCCAGTAGCATAACAGGGAGAGAGACCCAGTACTTC.

The chain carries TRBV7-6 and TRBJ2-1; tentatively, D is TRBD2 (6 bases). The germline V gene encodes CDR1 SGHVS and CDR2 FNYEAQ. The CDR3 spans 15 residues. V lost 1 base to trimming and J lost 4 bases, with 11 bases between them. The CDR3 sequence is CASSLVAGRYNEQFF. For the CDR3, the DNA is TGTGCCAGCAGCTTAGTTGCGGGACGGTACAATGAGCAGTTCTTC. The entire variable domain, with the rest obtained from reference TRBV7-6 and TRBJ2-1, is as follows: GAGVSQSPRYKVTKRGQDVALRCDPISGHVSLYWYRQALGQGPEFLTYFNYEAQQDKSGLPNDRFSAERPEGSISTLTIQRTEQRDSAMYRCASSLVAGRYNEQFFGPGTRLTVL.

The chain links TRBV13 to TRBJ2-7, with 7 bases that match TRBD2. Germline V gene data show CDR1 as PRHDT and CDR2 as FYEKMQ (reference sequence). The V and J ends lost 5 bases and 7 bases, in that order; junction bases with no gene match: 14. CDR3 length equals 15 residues. The CDR3 nucleotides read TGTGCCAGCAGCCAATCCAGGGAGGGGTCGGTGGAGCAGTACTTC. Protein: CASSQSREGSVEQYF.